A selection of T cell receptor beta chains follows, all from one sample in a study of OX40 agonist ivuxolimab in advanced cancers. The protocol was immunoSEQ multiplex PCR, while the TCRdb copy is restricted to in-frame clones and leaves out a portion. Of 100,000 or so clones listed, about nine tenths were seen once; the top ten hold about 0.29%. Material: CD4+ or CD8+ T cells sorted from blood, obtained in a trial of the OX40 agonist ivuxolimab. Every receptor here comes from an adult with an advanced solid tumor such as melanoma, head and neck, liver or kidney cancer. CDR3s include the opening cysteine and the closing phenylalanine or tryptophan. The order of the fields is J gene, clone size, D gene, V gene, CDR3 DNA, CDR3 protein. The D gene is left open where the match is weak. Clone size is not always given. Where it is, it says once, few, many or a class for expanded clones.

TRBJ1-1	.	.	TRBV11-2	TGTGCCAGCAGATACGGACGAAATGAAGCTTTCTTT	CASRYGRNEAFF
TRBJ1-1	.	TRBD1	TRBV5-1	TGCGCCAGCAGCGCAGGGGGGTGGGACACTGAAGCTTTCTTT	CASSAGGWDTEAFF
TRBJ2-1	.	.	TRBV6-6	TGTGCCAGCAGTTATAACTACAATGAGCAGTTCTTC	CASSYNYNEQFF
TRBJ1-2	few	.	TRBV12-5	TGTGCTAGTGGTTTGCTGAATGGCTACACCTTC	CASGLLNGYTF
TRBJ1-6	.	.	TRBV2	TGTGCCAGCAGTGAGGCCTACAGGGCGAATTCACCCCTCCACTTT	CASSEAYRANSPLHF
TRBJ2-5	.	.	TRBV10-3	TGTGCCATCAGTGAGGGTTATCAAGAGACCCAGTACTTC	CAISEGYQETQYF
TRBJ1-2	.	.	TRBV7-2	TGTGCCAGCAGCTTAGACGGCCATAACTATGGCTACACCTTC	CASSLDGHNYGYTF
TRBJ1-2	.	.	TRBV6-1	TGTGCCAGCAGTGAGGGAGATACCAACTATGGCTACACCTTC	CASSEGDTNYGYTF
TRBJ2-1	.	TRBD1	TRBV7-8	TGTGCCAGCAGCCCCGGGACAGGCTCTAATGAGCAGTTCTTC	CASSPGTGSNEQFF
TRBJ2-1	.	.	TRBV5-1	TGCGCCAGCAGCTTGGCCCGGGGCAATGAGCAGTTCTTC	CASSLARGNEQFF
TRBJ1-2	.	.	TRBV29-1	TGCAGCGGGGGGGAGCGGAAAAGCCTTAAGAGCGGCTACACCTTC	CSGGERKSLKSGYTF
TRBJ1-6	few	TRBD1	TRBV4-1	TGCGCCAGCAGCCAACCCCGGACAGGGCCGAATTCACCCCTCCACTTT	CASSQPRTGPNSPLHF
TRBJ2-1	.	TRBD2	TRBV14	TGTGCCAGCAGCGGCCCGGGGGGGGCGTACAATGAGCAGTTCTTC	CASSGPGGAYNEQFF
TRBJ2-3	once	TRBD2	TRBV7-9	TGTGCCAGCAGCTTACTAGCGTCCGGGGGGGATACGCAGTATTTT	CASSLLASGGDTQYF
TRBJ1-1	.	.	TRBV5-1	TGCGCCAGCAGCTTGGGGTCGGGGGACACTGAAGCTTTCTTT	CASSLGSGDTEAFF
TRBJ2-2	.	.	TRBV5-1	TGCGCCAGCAGCTGGGGACACCAGAACACCGGGGAGCTGTTTTTT	CASSWGHQNTGELFF
TRBJ2-7	.	.	TRBV1	TGCACCAGAAAGCGGGGGGCGAGCTACGAGCAGTACTTC	CTRKRGASYEQYF
TRBJ2-7	.	.	TRBV7-3	TGTGCCAGCAGTCATCGATCAGGTACGGGGTTGGACGAGCAGTACTTC	CASSHRSGTGLDEQYF
TRBJ1-6	.	.	TRBV6-4	TGTGCCAGACCGGGGGACATTCCGAGCTCCTATAATTCACCCCTCCACTTT	CARPGDIPSSYNSPLHF
TRBJ1-1	.	TRBD1	TRBV7-9	TGTGCCAGCAGCTTAGCGGGACAGATGAACACTGAAGCTTTCTTT	CASSLAGQMNTEAFF